The TCR beta chain under discussion was sequenced for a study of OX40 agonist ivuxolimab in advanced cancers. Study-level background: Ivuxolimab was delivered to patients intravenously every 2 weeks at doses spanning 0.01 to 10 mg/kg.

Study-level findings and limits: Some of the nonresponding patients also showed low levels of normalized T-cell clonal expansion. At 0.1 to 3.0 mg/kg, clonal expansion of CD4+ and CD8+ blood T cells had occurred by week 6.

In regard to this clone: The antigen is undetermined.

Samples of blood were obtained at baseline, on cycle 4 day 1, and on cycle 7 day 1. Sequencing was performed with immunoSEQ multiplex PCR; in TCRdb, only in-frame clones are kept and a portion is missing. Of some 80,000 clones in the sample, 75% to 90% were seen once. The CDR3 extends over 18 amino acids. V lost 3 bases to trimming and J lost 5 bases, with 22 bases between them. Germline V gene data show CDR1 as MGHDK and CDR2 as SYGVNS. The clonotype was recovered from an adult with an advanced solid tumor such as melanoma, head and neck, liver or kidney cancer. The rearrangement joins TRBV25-1 to TRBJ1-4, with TRBD1 as a possible D gene (6 bases). Material: CD4+ or CD8+ T cells sorted from blood, obtained in a trial of the OX40 agonist ivuxolimab. CDR3 DNA: TGTGCCAGCAGTGAGCCTACTGGATACAGGGTGGGGAATGAAAAACTGTTTTTT. It is translated as CASSEPTGYRVGNEKLFF.